This T cell receptor beta chain was sequenced during a study of regulatory T cells in long-lasting Graves disease. CDR1 and CDR2 from the germline V gene are MDHEN and SYDVKM. The CDR3 spans 12 residues. Trimming took off 4 bases at V and 6 bases at J, with 9 bases between the two ends. This clonotype was detected only a few times. Its antigen is undetermined. The time point denotes: persistent/refractory GD, antithyroid drugs over 5 years with positive TRAb. Preparation of the TCR library used RNA extracted from PBMCs. Libraries of TCR beta came from iRepertoire HTBI primers plus Arm-PCR of CDR3 regions. TCRdb itself ran the multiplex PCR reads through MiXCR, one entry per CDR3 protein. The sample holds 390,000 or so distinct CDR3 sequences, more than 20% seen once. Points from the study as a whole: TCR diversity was lower in persistent than newly diagnosed Graves' disease.

This chain uses TRBV28 with TRBJ1-2, with a weak D call TRBD1 (6 bases). Here the sequenced sample was peripheral blood mononuclear cells (PBMCs), taken when the disease was refractory, from a patient treated with antithyroid drugs. This receptor was identified in a woman aged 40 to 50 with Graves disease. The CDR3 reads CASSWTADGYTF. CDR3 bases: TGTGCCAGCAGTTGGACAGCTGATGGCTACACCTTC.